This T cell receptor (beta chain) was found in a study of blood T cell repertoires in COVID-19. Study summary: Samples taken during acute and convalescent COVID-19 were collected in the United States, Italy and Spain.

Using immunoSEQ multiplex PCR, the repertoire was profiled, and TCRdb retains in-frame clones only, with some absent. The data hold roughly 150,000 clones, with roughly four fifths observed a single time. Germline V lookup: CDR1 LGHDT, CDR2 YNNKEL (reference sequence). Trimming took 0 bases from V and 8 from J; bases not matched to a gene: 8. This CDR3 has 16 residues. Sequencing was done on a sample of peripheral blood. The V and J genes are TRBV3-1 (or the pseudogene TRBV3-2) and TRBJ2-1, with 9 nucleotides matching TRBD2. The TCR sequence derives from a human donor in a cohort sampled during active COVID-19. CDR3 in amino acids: CASSQDASGGKDEQFF. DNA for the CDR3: TGTGCCAGCAGCCAAGACGCCAGCGGGGGGAAGGATGAGCAGTTCTTC.